These 22 T cell receptor beta chains were sequenced from one sample in a study of T-cell memory formation after mild COVID-19. TCRdb passed the 5' RACE reads through MiXCR, listing each CDR3 protein once. The table shows approximately 240,000 distinct CDR3 sequences, with about a sixth occurring only once. Input material: PBMCs or a T cell subset sorted from them (not recorded which). The receptors derive from a man aged 18 to 30 who had mild COVID-19 (a few samples of this study predate the infection). Cell type and time point are not known.

The chain couples TRBV7-2 to TRBJ2-7; D is unclear. Per the germline V gene, CDR1 is SGHTA and CDR2 is FQGNSA. The CDR3 covers 14 residues. Trimming pared 1 base from V and 5 bases from J, leaving 12 bases between. The CDR3 coding sequence is TGTGCCAGCAGCTTAGAATCGCGGCATGACGAGCAGTACGTC. Protein product: CASSLESRHDEQYV.

This clonotype was counted a few times. The gene calls are TRBV6-5 and TRBJ1-2; 7 bases agree with TRBD1. Germline V gene data show CDR1 as MNHEY and CDR2 as SVGAGI. The V segment lost 6 bases and the J segment 0 bases; nucleotides outside the gene matches: 4. The CDR3 is 14 residues long. The CDR3 sequence is CASRGQPANYGYTF. The CDR3 DNA follows: TGTGCCAGCAGGGGACAGCCAGCTAACTATGGCTACACCTTC.

This chain joins TRBV6-5 and TRBJ2-1; a possible D gene is TRBD2 (7 bases). V was shortened by 2 bases and J by 3 bases, with 14 bases between the two germline ends. The CDR3 spans 16 residues. Per the germline V gene, CDR1 is MNHEY and CDR2 is SVGAGI. The CDR3 nucleotides read TGTGCCAGCAGTTACGGGGGGGCGGAAATCTACAATGAGCAGTTCTTC. Amino acids: CASSYGGAEIYNEQFF.

This clonotype was picked up many times. The chain has TRBV14 and TRBJ1-4, with 11 bases aligning to TRBD1. CDR3 length equals 14 residues. Germline lookup yields CDR1 SGHDN and CDR2 FVKESK. J was trimmed by 7 bases and V by 5 bases; bases with no gene match: 3. CDR3 nucleotide sequence: TGTGCCAGCAGCGTAGGGACAGGGGGTGAAAAACTGTTTTTT. Protein sequence: CASSVGTGGEKLFF.

This clonotype came up a few times. The V call is TRBV15, the J call TRBJ2-2; the D gene is possibly TRBD1 (5 bases). The CDR3 sequence is 15 residues long. Germline V CDR1 and CDR2: LNHNV, YYDKDF (reference sequence). V lost 1 base and J lost 0, with 6 bases in between. This chain's CDR3 is CATSRARANTGELFF. CDR3 nucleotide sequence: TGTGCCACCAGCAGAGCCAGGGCGAACACCGGGGAGCTGTTTTTT.

This clonotype was recorded a few times. The rearrangement uses TRBV20-1 and TRBJ2-5; D is possibly TRBD1 or TRBD2 (6 bases each). Germline V gene lookup returns CDR1 DFQATT and CDR2 SNEGSKA (reference sequence). V gave up 6 bases and J gave up 1 base, with 21 bases separating them. The CDR3 contains 16 residues. CDR3 nucleotide sequence: TGCAGTGCCATAGTCGGGGGCTACGGAGGCCAAGAGACCCAGTACTTC. It encodes CSAIVGGYGGQETQYF.

V and J are TRBV6-5 and TRBJ1-2; the match to TRBD1 covers 8 bases. Germline CDR1 reads MNHEY; CDR2 reads SVGAGI. Trimming took 8 bases from V and 6 from J; bases not matched to a gene: 2. The CDR3 length is 11 residues. The CDR3 is CASGQGHGYTF. In nucleotides, the CDR3 is TGTGCCAGCGGACAGGGTCATGGCTACACCTTC.

In this sample, this clonotype turned up many times. The chain links TRBV12-3 or TRBV12-4 to TRBJ2-5; tentatively, D is TRBD1 (5 bases). CDR3 length: 14 amino acids. V was cut by 7 bases and J by 4 bases, with 16 bases left in between. The chain's CDR3 is CASTRASRAETQYF. Written as DNA, the CDR3 is TGTGCCAGCACCCGAGCCAGCAGGGCAGAGACCCAGTACTTC.

This clonotype has only a few counts. The chain links TRBV5-1 to TRBJ2-3, with D perhaps TRBD1 (6 bases). The V gene's germline CDR1 is SGHRS and CDR2 YFSETQ. CDR3 size: 14 residues. The ends were cut back, 7 bases at V and 2 bases at J, with 14 bases in the middle. The CDR3 DNA reads TGCGCCAGCTTCGCAGGGGAATCCACAGATACGCAGTATTTT. Its translation is CASFAGESTDTQYF.

The DNA for the CDR3 is TGTGCCAGCAGCGGACTAGCTGCAACCTACGAGCAGTACGTC. This encodes CASSGLAATYEQYV. The V and J genes are TRBV21-1 and TRBJ2-7; the table names TRBD2, a call not compared with the DNA. TRBV21-1 is flagged as a pseudogene. The CDR3 loop spans 14 amino acids.

The chain has TRBV4-2 and TRBJ2-5; D is unclear. Germline loops: CDR1 LGHNA, CDR2 YNFKEQ. CDR3 length: 15 residues. V shed 4 bases and J shed 1 base, with 13 bases lying between them. The CDR3 loop reads CASSLSPGSQETQYF. CDR3 DNA sequence: TGTGCCAGCAGCCTTTCTCCCGGCAGCCAAGAGACCCAGTACTTC.

This clonotype was picked up a small number of times. This chain uses TRBV5-1 with TRBJ2-1, with D maybe TRBD2 (7 bases). Trimming took 4 bases from V and 2 from J, leaving 16 bases between them. The CDR3 spans 16 residues. Germline values: CDR1 SGHRS, CDR2 YFSETQ. The CDR3 loop is CASSRGGGATYNEQFF. CDR3 DNA sequence: TGCGCCAGCAGCCGGGGAGGGGGGGCCACCTACAATGAGCAGTTCTTC.

This chain connects TRBV11-2 to TRBJ2-7; TRBD2 matches 9 bases. The CDR3 sequence is 13 residues long. V was clipped by 4 bases and J by 4 bases; unmatched bases: 2. Germline CDR1 is SGHAT and CDR2 is FQNNGV. CDR3 in amino acids: CASSSSGVYEQYF. As DNA, the CDR3 is TGTGCCAGCAGCTCTAGCGGGGTATACGAGCAGTACTTC.

This clonotype was picked up a small number of times. The chain links TRBV7-9 to TRBJ1-4; D not certain. There are 16 residues in the CDR3. Germline CDR1 SEHNR, CDR2 FQNEAQ (reference sequence). Trimming took 2 bases from V and 6 from J, leaving 16 bases between them. CDR3 nucleotides: TGTGCCAGCAGCTTATGGTCAAGCACGGACTATGAAAAACTGTTTTTT. This codes for CASSLWSSTDYEKLFF.

This clonotype turned up a few times. The rearrangement joins TRBV6-2 or TRBV6-3 to TRBJ1-2; D is ambiguous. The CDR3 contains 14 residues. V lost 2 bases and J 0 bases, leaving 7 bases between the germline ends. Germline CDR1 is MNHEY and CDR2 is SVGEGT. The CDR3 sequence is CASSYRGANYGYTF. The CDR3 nucleotides are TGTGCCAGCAGTTACCGAGGAGCTAACTATGGCTACACCTTC.

This chain connects TRBV20-1 to TRBJ2-3; the match to TRBD2 covers 12 bases. The germline CDR1 and CDR2 sequences are DFQATT and SNEGSKA (reference sequence). V lost 3 bases, J lost 8 bases, and 9 bases stayed unmatched. CDR3 length equals 15 residues. CDR3 sequence (DNA): TGCAGTGCTAGTGCTAGCGGGGGGGCCGTGGGTACGCAGTATTTT. Amino acid sequence: CSASASGGAVGTQYF.

This clonotype has only a few counts. The chain employs TRBV7-9 and TRBJ1-2; possible D gene TRBD1, 6 bases. CDR1 is SEHNR, CDR2 FQNEAQ, per germline (reference sequence). The CDR3 sequence is 14 residues long. Trimming shortened V by 1 base and J by 9 bases, and 15 bases separated the two germline ends. The CDR3 sequence is CASSLGNQGHRYTF. The CDR3 coding sequence is TGTGCCAGCAGCTTAGGCAACCAGGGGCATCGCTACACCTTC.

The chain joins TRBV11-2 to TRBJ2-2, with TRBD2 as a possible D gene (6 bases). Deletions cut 5 bases from V and 2 bases from J, with 12 bases between. The CDR3 is made up of 15 amino acids. Germline CDR1 reads SGHAT; CDR2 reads FQNNGV. The CDR3 loop reads CASSAGTANTGELFF. Here the CDR3 DNA reads TGTGCCAGCAGCGCCGGGACTGCTAACACCGGGGAGCTGTTTTTT.

V and J are TRBV29-1 and TRBJ1-2, with D hard to call. V shed 4 bases and J shed 6 bases, with 6 bases lying between them. The CDR3 is 10 residues long. Germline V lookup: CDR1 SQVTM, CDR2 ANQGSEA. The CDR3 bases are TGCAGCGTTGGAGGAGATGGCTACACCTTC. Its protein product is CSVGGDGYTF. The full variable domain, rest sourced from reference TRBV29-1 and TRBJ1-2, is SAVISQKPSRDICQRGTSLTIQCQVDSQVTMMFWYRQQPGQSLTLIATANQGSEATYESGFVIDKFPISRPNLTFSTLTVSNMSPEDSSIYLCSVGGDGYTFGSGTRLTVV.

The chain has TRBV7-8 and TRBJ1-1, with a weak D call TRBD1 (5 bases). The germline V gene encodes CDR1 SGHVS and CDR2 FQNEAQ. This CDR3 is built from 11 residues. The V gene lost 7 bases and the J gene lost 9 bases, with 12 bases spanning the gap. In DNA, the CDR3 is TGTGCCAGCACCTCAGGGCCAAAAGCTTTCTTT. Encoded protein: CASTSGPKAFF.

This clonotype was observed at least ten times. The chain couples TRBV9 to TRBJ2-5, with 8 bases that match TRBD2. Trimming took 3 bases from V and 4 from J; bases not matched to a gene: 2. From germline, CDR1 is SGDLS and CDR2 YYNGEE. This CDR3 spans 13 amino acids. CDR3: CASSARGGETQYF. CDR3 bases: TGTGCCAGCAGCGCACGGGGGGGAGAGACCCAGTACTTC.

In this sample, this clonotype turned up a few times. The chain combines TRBV7-2 with TRBJ1-5; 7 bases map to TRBD1. V dropped 3 bases and J dropped 5; count of bases not matched to a gene: 7. CDR3 length equals 15 residues. Per the germline V gene, CDR1 is SGHTA and CDR2 is FQGNSA. The CDR3 DNA follows: TGTGCCAGCAGCTTTGCAACAGGGACAGATCAGCCCCAGCATTTT. This sequence encodes CASSFATGTDQPQHF.